Listed below are T cell receptor beta chains from one sample, sequenced in a study of cytomegalovirus exposure and HLA in healthy donors. Produced via immunoSEQ multiplex PCR; TCRdb's table is partial and in-frame only. Of under 200,000 clones in the sample, 65% to 85% were seen once. Sequencing used PBMCs. These receptors all stem from a woman younger than 45 in good health and CMV-seropositive. The conserved cysteine and the conserved F or W are not part of the CDR3 here.

J | V | CDR3
TRBJ2-7 | TRBV18 | ASSGTVAYEQY
TRBJ1-1 | TRBV6-1 | ASSEILTEAF
TRBJ1-4 | TRBV2 | ASSPNQRRGKLF
TRBJ1-4 | TRBV7-9 | SSSAWTGVSEKLF
TRBJ1-4 | TRBV14 | ASSQDSVPGEKLF
TRBJ1-4 | TRBV6-5 | ASSYGDRGTNEKLF
TRBJ2-1 | TRBV6-1 | ASRLTVNEQF
TRBJ2-2 | TRBV13 | ASSSFRGMPGELF
TRBJ1-1 | TRBV7-9 | ASSAQGAEAF
TRBJ1-1 | TRBV19 | ASSGGGPTEAF
TRBJ2-2 | TRBV11-2 | ASSPRAGARELF
TRBJ2-3 | TRBV15 | ATSRVGTGMDTQY
TRBJ1-2 | TRBV5-5 | ASSLELQGATDGYT
TRBJ2-2 | TRBV9 | ASSVRQGISTGELF
TRBJ2-2 | TRBV28 | ASSLQAGMMNTGELF
TRBJ2-1 | TRBV2 | ASAVAILANEQF